The rows below give T cell receptor beta chains drawn from one sample of a study of T cell responses to AZD1222 COVID-19 vaccine. Some clones are missing from TCRdb's copy, which holds only in-frame ones; the method was immunoSEQ multiplex PCR. The sample records 130,000 or so clones, 70% to 90% being singletons. Sequenced material: peripheral blood, taken 28 days after the second AZD1222 dose. These receptor sequences come from an adult who received the AZD1222 COVID-19 vaccine. Both conserved end residues are part of each CDR3. A D gene is named only where the DNA matches it firmly. Only part of the rows carry a size: once, few, many, or a class if the clone is expanded.

CDR3aa,CDR3nt,d_gene,v_gene,j_gene,abundance
CASSPRGQEEQYF,TGTGCCAGCAGCCCCAGGGGTCAGGAGGAGCAGTACTTC,.,TRBV3-1/TRBV3-2,TRBJ2-7,.
CASSHQAGGFTDTQYF,TGTGCCAGCAGCCACCAAGCGGGGGGATTCACAGATACGCAGTATTTT,TRBD2,TRBV3-1/TRBV3-2,TRBJ2-3,.
CASSPSLYNEQFF,TGTGCCAGCAGTCCCAGCCTTTACAATGAGCAGTTCTTC,.,TRBV11-2,TRBJ2-1,.
CASSQWQGGQPQHF,TGTGCCAGCAGCCAATGGCAGGGGGGTCAGCCCCAGCATTTT,TRBD1,TRBV3-1/TRBV3-2,TRBJ1-5,few
CATSRDGTGGLAETQYF,TGTGCCACCAGCAGAGATGGAACGGGGGGATTGGCAGAGACCCAGTACTTC,TRBD2,TRBV15,TRBJ2-5,.
CATSSGTGALAEAFF,TGTGCCACCAGTTCCGGGACAGGGGCTTTAGCTGAAGCTTTCTTT,TRBD1,TRBV24-1,TRBJ1-1,.
CASSFQGLHGYTF,TGTGCCAGCAGTTTTCAAGGGCTTCATGGCTACACCTTC,.,TRBV27,TRBJ1-2,.
CSVAGSRYGYTF,TGCAGCGTTGCGGGCAGTCGCTATGGCTACACCTTC,.,TRBV29-1,TRBJ1-2,.
CASSLEGAGANVLTF,TGCGCCAGCAGCTTGGAAGGGGCTGGGGCCAACGTCCTGACTTTC,.,TRBV5-1,TRBJ2-6,.
CASSEALRAAGSPLHF,TGTGCCAGCAGTGAAGCGCTTCGGGCCGCCGGTTCACCCCTCCACTTT,.,TRBV2,TRBJ1-6,.
CASSPWAGGDYGYTF,TGCGCCAGCAGCCCTTGGGCGGGGGGCGACTATGGCTACACCTTC,.,TRBV4-3,TRBJ1-2,.
CASSTRTGGTGNTIYF,TGTGCCAGCAGCACCCGGACCGGGGGGACTGGAAACACCATATATTTT,.,TRBV9,TRBJ1-3,.
CASSPWANSPLHF,TGTGCCAGCAGTCCATGGGCGAATTCACCCCTCCACTTT,.,TRBV12-3/TRBV12-4,TRBJ1-6,.
CASSDGPAAQFF,TGCGCCAGCAGCGACGGCCCGGCAGCGCAGTTCTTC,.,TRBV5-1,TRBJ2-1,.
CASSVRQGKVSNQPQHF,TGTGCCAGCAGCGTCCGACAGGGGAAGGTCAGCAATCAGCCCCAGCATTTT,.,TRBV21-1,TRBJ1-5,.
CASSLGGGHQPQHF,TGTGCCAGCAGCTTAGGGGGCGGACATCAGCCCCAGCATTTT,.,TRBV11-2,TRBJ1-5,.
CASSFGQGHQPQHF,TGTGCCAGCAGTTTCGGACAGGGGCATCAGCCCCAGCATTTT,TRBD1,TRBV6-5,TRBJ1-5,.
CASSLAGTGEETQYF,TGCGCCAGCAGCTTGGCCGGGACAGGGGAAGAGACCCAGTACTTC,TRBD1,TRBV5-1,TRBJ2-5,few
CASSNPTGGSGNTIYF,TGTGCCAGCAGCAACCCGACAGGGGGCTCTGGAAACACCATATATTTT,TRBD1,TRBV7-2,TRBJ1-3,.
CASSLTGDEQFF,TGTGCCAGCAGTTTAACCGGGGATGAGCAGTTCTTC,.,TRBV12-3/TRBV12-4,TRBJ2-1,.
CASSQIGGNSPLHF,TGCGCCAGCAGCCAGATCGGAGGCAATTCACCCCTCCACTTT,.,TRBV10-1,TRBJ1-6,.
CASLLGWGSQPQHF,TGTGCCAGCCTCCTGGGGTGGGGGAGTCAGCCCCAGCATTTT,.,TRBV6-5,TRBJ1-5,once
CASRTGSYEQYF,TGTGCCAGTCGGACAGGCTCCTACGAGCAGTACTTC,TRBD1,TRBV2,TRBJ2-7,.
CASSLLFYNEQFF,TGTGCCAGCAGCTTACTGTTTTACAATGAGCAGTTCTTC,.,TRBV7-8,TRBJ2-1,.
CASSLRQVEAFF,TGTGCCAGCAGCTTACGGCAGGTCGAAGCTTTCTTT,.,TRBV7-9,TRBJ1-1,few
CASSPPGTSGGQADTQYF,TGTGCCAGCAGCCCCCCGGGGACTAGCGGGGGCCAAGCAGATACGCAGTATTTT,TRBD2,TRBV11-3,TRBJ2-3,.
CASGQGPYEQYF,TGTGCCAGCGGACAGGGCCCCTACGAGCAGTACTTC,TRBD1,TRBV28,TRBJ2-7,.
CASSQTTGQGNNEQFF,TGCGCCAGCAGCCAAACGACGGGACAGGGGAACAATGAGCAGTTCTTC,TRBD1,TRBV4-1,TRBJ2-1,few
CASSPRAGALQETQYF,TGTGCCAGCAGCCCCCGTGCGGGAGCCCTCCAAGAGACCCAGTACTTC,TRBD2,TRBV7-7,TRBJ2-5,.
CASSQGAVAFF,TGTGCCAGCAGTCAGGGGGCAGTAGCTTTCTTT,TRBD1,TRBV6-4,TRBJ1-1,.
CASSQEGQGTEAFF,TGTGCCAGCAGCCAGGAAGGACAGGGGACTGAAGCTTTCTTT,TRBD1,TRBV4-2,TRBJ1-1,.
CASSLWDRSSSSYNSPLHF,TGCGCCAGCAGCTTGTGGGACAGATCCTCGAGCTCCTATAATTCACCCCTCCACTTT,TRBD1,TRBV5-1,TRBJ1-6,.
CASSLVRGRHTEAFF,TGTGCCAGCAGCTTGGTCCGGGGTCGGCACACTGAAGCTTTCTTT,.,TRBV11-3,TRBJ1-1,.
CASSSGRINSPLHF,TGTGCCAGCAGCTCGGGACGGATCAATTCACCCCTCCACTTT,.,TRBV11-3,TRBJ1-6,.
CASSFLTGTEAFF,TGTGCCAGCAGCTTCTTGACAGGGACTGAAGCTTTCTTT,TRBD1,TRBV5-5,TRBJ1-1,.
CASSGAAEAFF,TGTGCCAGCAGCGGAGCGGCGGAAGCTTTCTTT,.,TRBV7-2,TRBJ1-1,.
CASSQSLPQGLSPLHF,TGTGCCAGCAGCCAATCCCTTCCGCAGGGCCTATCACCCCTCCACTTT,.,TRBV3-1/TRBV3-2,TRBJ1-6,.
CASPGQVLSGANVLTF,TGTGCCAGCCCGGGACAGGTTCTCTCTGGGGCCAACGTCCTGACTTTC,TRBD1,TRBV7-2,TRBJ2-6,.
CASRGQSGEAFF,TGCGCCAGCAGAGGCCAGTCGGGTGAAGCTTTCTTT,.,TRBV5-1,TRBJ1-1,.
CASRPDSNQPQHF,TGTGCCAGCAGACCCGATAGCAATCAGCCCCAGCATTTT,.,TRBV28,TRBJ1-5,few
CASSASLAGASTDTQYF,TGCGCCAGCAGCGCTTCCCTTGCGGGTGCTAGCACAGATACGCAGTATTTT,.,TRBV5-1,TRBJ2-3,.
CASSLALGVRNSNTEAFF,TGCGCCAGCAGCTTGGCCTTAGGGGTCCGAAACTCGAACACTGAAGCTTTCTTT,.,TRBV5-1,TRBJ1-1,.
CASRWTGEDGYTF,TGTGCCAGTAGATGGACAGGCGAAGACGGCTACACCTTC,TRBD1,TRBV19,TRBJ1-2,.
CASSLALGAGTAYEQYF,TGTGCCAGCAGCTTAGCGCTAGGGGCCGGGACAGCCTACGAGCAGTACTTC,TRBD1,TRBV7-2,TRBJ2-7,.
CASRRTMNTEAFF,TGTGCCAGCAGGCGGACCATGAACACTGAAGCTTTCTTT,.,TRBV11-2,TRBJ1-1,.
CASSEFGRANSPLHF,TGTGCCAGCAGTGAATTTGGCAGGGCTAATTCACCCCTCCACTTT,.,TRBV6-1,TRBJ1-6,.
CASSKTGDIEKLFF,TGTGCCAGCAGCAAAACAGGGGACATTGAAAAACTGTTTTTT,TRBD1,TRBV9,TRBJ1-4,.
CASSLGITPQETQYF,TGTGCCAGCAGCTTAGGAATAACTCCCCAAGAGACCCAGTACTTC,.,TRBV7-7,TRBJ2-5,.
CASSQAGAGFSTDTQYF,TGCGCCAGCAGCCAAGCGGGAGCGGGATTTAGCACAGATACGCAGTATTTT,TRBD2,TRBV4-3,TRBJ2-3,.
CASTNGGPQHF,TGTGCCAGCACGAATGGGGGGCCCCAGCATTTT,.,TRBV27,TRBJ1-5,.
CASSLSGGAHTDTQYF,TGTGCCAGCAGTTTGTCGGGGGGGGCGCACACAGATACGCAGTATTTT,TRBD2,TRBV27,TRBJ2-3,.
CAISFGLAADTQYF,TGTGCCATCAGCTTCGGACTAGCGGCCGATACGCAGTATTTT,TRBD2,TRBV10-3,TRBJ2-3,.
CAWSAVAGVFEQFF,TGTGCCTGGAGTGCGGTAGCGGGAGTGTTTGAGCAGTTCTTC,TRBD2,TRBV30,TRBJ2-1,once